These 22 T cell receptor beta chains came from one sample sequenced in a study of blood T cell repertoires in COVID-19. Here immunoSEQ multiplex PCR was the method, and the copy in TCRdb shows in-frame clones only, minus some. The repertoire holds about 130,000 clones, with just over 85% as singletons. The sequencing sample was made of PBMCs or T cells enriched from blood (not recorded which). Receptor source: a man between 45 and 60 years old who had recovered from COVID-19.

V gene TRBV6-6 combines with J gene TRBJ1-2, with 8 bases fitting TRBD1. Germline trimming cut 7 bases from V and 7 bases from J; bases unmatched to any gene: 8. Germline CDR1 and CDR2: MNHNY and SVGAGI (reference sequence). The CDR3 has 13 amino acids. CDR3 in DNA: TGTGCCAGCAACAAGGACAGGGCACGTGGCTACACCTTC. It codes for CASNKDRARGYTF.

The chain carries TRBV5-1 and TRBJ1-2; 7 bases line up with TRBD1. V was clipped by 0 bases and J by 8 bases; unmatched bases: 4. This CDR3 has 13 residues. Germline V gene data show CDR1 as SGHRS and CDR2 as YFSETQ. The CDR3 DNA follows: TGCGCCAGCAGCTTGGAGGGGGCAGGCGGCTACACCTTC. Protein: CASSLEGAGGYTF.

The chain recombines TRBV9 with TRBJ1-1; D is possibly TRBD1 (6 bases). Germline CDR1 SGDLS, CDR2 YYNGEE. CDR3 length: 16 amino acids. V lost 4 bases and J lost 6, with 22 bases in between. CDR3 region: CASSTGTPSVGAEAFF. The CDR3 nucleotides read TGTGCCAGCAGCACGGGGACACCATCGGTCGGGGCTGAAGCTTTCTTT.

The rearrangement links TRBV7-2 to TRBJ2-1, with 7 bases fitting TRBD1. The germline gives CDR1 SGHTA, CDR2 FQGNSA. The CDR3 covers 15 residues. Trimming cost V 1 base and J 1 base; bases outside gene matches: 1. In nucleotides, the CDR3 is TGTGCCAGCAGCTTAGACAGGGGTTCCTACAATGAGCAGTTCTTC. Translated, it gives CASSLDRGSYNEQFF.

This chain links TRBV6-5 with TRBJ1-2; tentatively, D is TRBD1 (6 bases). The V and J ends lost 6 bases and 3 bases respectively, with 11 bases between them. The CDR3 extends over 13 amino acids. Per germline, CDR1 MNHEY and CDR2 SVGAGI. The CDR3 nucleotides read TGTGCCAGCAGGATCAGGGGTGACTATGGCTACACCTTC. The encoded protein is CASRIRGDYGYTF.

The chain employs TRBV30 and TRBJ2-7, with 7 nucleotides matching TRBD2. Germline CDR1 GTSNPN, CDR2 SVGIG (reference sequence). The CDR3 is 14 amino acids. The V and J ends lost 3 bases and 1 base, in that order; junction bases with no gene match: 6. In DNA, the CDR3 is TGTGCCTGGAGCCCCGGGAGGAGGTCCTACGAGCAGTACTTC. Amino acids: CAWSPGRRSYEQYF.

This clone was counted once. The gene calls are TRBV12-3 or TRBV12-4 and TRBJ1-1; D is undetermined. Trimming shortened V by 4 bases and J by 0 bases, and 3 bases separated the two germline ends. The CDR3 contains 12 residues. CDR3 in amino acids: CASSSVNTEAFF. Written as DNA, the CDR3 is TGTGCCAGCAGTTCGGTGAACACTGAAGCTTTCTTT.

The chain joins TRBV9 to TRBJ1-1; a weak D match, TRBD1 (6 bases). CDR3 length: 16 residues. CDR1 and CDR2 from the germline V gene are SGDLS and YYNGEE. V was shortened by 0 bases and J by 4 bases, with 16 bases between the two germline ends. For the CDR3, the DNA is TGTGCCAGCAGCGTAGGTTTTGGGGGCTTTTCCACTGAAGCTTTCTTT. Its translation: CASSVGFGGFSTEAFF. Combining the CDR3 with reference TRBV9 and TRBJ1-1 gives the whole variable domain DSGVTQTPKHLITATGQRVTLRCSPRSGDLSVYWYQQSLDQGLQFLIQYYNGEERAKGNILERFSAQQFPDLHSELNLSSLELGDSALYFCASSVGFGGFSTEAFFGQGTRLTVV.

V usage is TRBV7-2 and J usage is TRBJ1-6; possibly TRBD1 for D (6 bases). Between the trimmed V and J ends, which lost 0 bases and 8 bases, there was a span of 14 bases. CDR1 is SGHTA and CDR2 is FQGNSA in the germline V gene. The CDR3 loop spans 16 amino acids. CDR3 amino acids: CASSLAGQGRDSPLHF. The DNA of the CDR3 is TGTGCCAGCAGCTTAGCGGGGCAGGGGAGAGATTCACCCCTCCACTTT.

The chain employs TRBV5-4 and TRBJ1-4; 9 nucleotides align to TRBD1. The J segment lost 7 bases and the V segment lost 5 bases, leaving 6 bases of the junction unmatched. The V gene's germline CDR1 is SGHNT and CDR2 YYREEE (reference sequence). The length of the CDR3 is 14 residues. CDR3 in amino acids: CASSSGTGSEKLFF. For the CDR3, the DNA is TGTGCCAGCAGTTCTGGGACAGGGAGTGAAAAACTGTTTTTT.

V is TRBV2 and J is TRBJ2-2, with D possibly being TRBD1 (5 bases). The CDR3 is 14 amino acids. Deletions cut 3 bases from V and 1 base from J, with 6 bases between. Germline lookup yields CDR1 SNHLY and CDR2 FYNNEI. The CDR3 loop reads CASSDQGNTGELFF. The CDR3, as DNA: TGTGCCAGCAGTGACCAGGGGAACACCGGGGAGCTGTTTTTT.

This clone was picked up one time. The chain has TRBV10-3 and TRBJ1-1; 7 bases fit TRBD1. Germline loops: CDR1 ENHRY, CDR2 SYGVKD. V was clipped by 3 bases and J by 1 base; unmatched bases: 5. The CDR3 has 15 amino acids. In DNA, the CDR3 is TGTGCCATCAGTGAATGGGGACAGTCGAACACTGAAGCTTTCTTT. It translates to CAISEWGQSNTEAFF.

This chain connects TRBV9 to TRBJ2-5; unclear D gene. The CDR3 consists of 16 residues. From germline, CDR1 is SGDLS and CDR2 YYNGEE. The ends were cut back, 4 bases at V and 6 bases at J, with 22 bases in the middle. In DNA, the CDR3 is TGTGCCAGCAGCCCCCCCTATGGGTCAGGTACGAAGACCCAGTACTTC. Translated, it gives CASSPPYGSGTKTQYF.

This sequence joins TRBV7-3 and TRBJ1-3; D not resolved. The germline V gene encodes CDR1 SGHTA and CDR2 FQGTGA. Trimming shortened V by 2 bases and J by 4 bases, and 18 bases separated the two germline ends. The CDR3 is 17 residues long. The CDR3 DNA is TGTGCCAGCAGCTTACAAGCAGGAGGATCGGGCGGAAACACCATATATTTT. It is translated as CASSLQAGGSGGNTIYF.

In this sample, this clone turned up once. V is TRBV5-1 and J is TRBJ1-1, with 7 bases fitting TRBD1. After removal of 5 bases from V and 11 bases from J, the junction contained 12 bases not matched to a gene. From germline, CDR1 is SGHRS and CDR2 YFSETQ. This CDR3 is built from 13 residues. The chain's CDR3 is CASRPDDRAGAFF. The CDR3 DNA reads TGCGCCAGCAGACCGGACGACAGGGCTGGTGCTTTCTTT.

The rearrangement links TRBV5-1 to TRBJ1-1; tentatively, D is TRBD1 (5 bases). Trimming stripped 4 bases from V and 0 bases from J, with 13 bases between. Germline V CDR1 and CDR2: SGHRS, YFSETQ. The CDR3 covers 15 residues. Here the CDR3 DNA reads TGCGCCAGCAGCCCCCGGGCAGGGCTGAACACTGAAGCTTTCTTT. This codes for CASSPRAGLNTEAFF.

This clone is a singleton in its sample. This sequence joins TRBV7-9 and TRBJ2-1; 7 positions match TRBD2. CDR3 length: 15 residues. V was pared by 7 bases and J by 5 bases, with 11 bases of the junction left unmatched. Germline CDR1 is SEHNR and CDR2 is FQNEAQ (reference sequence). The CDR3 region is CASIPPYREDNEQFF. CDR3 DNA: TGTGCCAGCATCCCCCCTTATCGGGAGGACAATGAGCAGTTCTTC.

The V call is TRBV7-2, the J call TRBJ1-4; TRBD1 is a possible D gene (5 bases). Per the germline V gene, CDR1 is SGHTA and CDR2 is FQGNSA. V was trimmed by 1 base and J by 2 bases, leaving 5 bases between them. CDR3 length: 14 residues. CDR3 in amino acids: CASSLDRTNEKLFF. CDR3 coding DNA: TGTGCCAGCAGCTTAGACAGGACTAATGAAAAACTGTTTTTT.

The V call is TRBV4-2, the J call TRBJ2-3; 8 bases are shared with TRBD2. CDR1 is LGHNA, CDR2 YNFKEQ, per germline. Unmatched junction bases numbered 8, after V lost 6 bases and J lost 3 bases. This CDR3 region has 15 residues. CDR3 nucleotide sequence: TGTGCCAGCAGTCCGGCTAGCGGGTATACAGATACGCAGTATTTT. Its protein product is CASSPASGYTDTQYF.

This clone was recorded a few times. V is TRBV29-1 and J is TRBJ1-2, with 7 nucleotides matching TRBD1. This CDR3 comprises 12 residues. J lost 4 bases, V lost 6 bases, and 5 bases had no gene match. Per germline, CDR1 SQVTM and CDR2 ANQGSEA. The DNA of the CDR3 is TGCAGCGTGCTCAGGGGGTCCTATGGCTACACCTTC. It codes for CSVLRGSYGYTF.

The gene calls are TRBV19 and TRBJ1-2; D possibly corresponds to TRBD1 (6 bases). The germline V gene encodes CDR1 LNHDA and CDR2 SQIVND (reference sequence). This CDR3 spans 16 amino acids. V was trimmed by 0 bases and J by 4 bases, leaving 15 bases between them. The CDR3 nucleotides read TGTGCCAGTAGTATAGAGGGGGCGAGAGGAGTCTATGGCTACACCTTC. As protein: CASSIEGARGVYGYTF.

The chain combines TRBV2 with TRBJ2-7, with TRBD2 matching over 8 bases. The CDR3 consists of 16 residues. Germline values: CDR1 SNHLY, CDR2 FYNNEI. V lost 4 bases to trimming and J lost 3 bases; unmatched junction nucleotides: 11. This CDR3 reads CASSVFRERENYEQYF. The CDR3 DNA reads as TGTGCCAGCAGTGTTTTTAGGGAGCGGGAGAACTACGAGCAGTACTTC.